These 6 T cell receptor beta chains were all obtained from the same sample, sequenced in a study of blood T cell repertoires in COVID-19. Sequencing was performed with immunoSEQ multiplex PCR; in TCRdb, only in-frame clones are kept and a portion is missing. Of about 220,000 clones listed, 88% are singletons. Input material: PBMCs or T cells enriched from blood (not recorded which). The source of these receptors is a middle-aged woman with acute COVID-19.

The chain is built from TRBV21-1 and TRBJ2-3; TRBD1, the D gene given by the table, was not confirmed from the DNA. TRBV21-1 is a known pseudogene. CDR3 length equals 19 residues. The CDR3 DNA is TGTGCCAGCAGCAACGCCCCTACCGACAGCCGACCTAGCACAGATACGCAGTATTTT. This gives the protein CASSNAPTDSRPSTDTQYF.

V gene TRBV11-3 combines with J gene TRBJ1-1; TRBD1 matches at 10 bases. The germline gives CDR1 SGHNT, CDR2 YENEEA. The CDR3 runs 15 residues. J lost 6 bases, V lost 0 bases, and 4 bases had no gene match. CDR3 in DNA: TGTGCCAGCAGCTTAGATGGACAGGGGGTCCCTGAAGCTTTCTTT. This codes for CASSLDGQGVPEAFF.

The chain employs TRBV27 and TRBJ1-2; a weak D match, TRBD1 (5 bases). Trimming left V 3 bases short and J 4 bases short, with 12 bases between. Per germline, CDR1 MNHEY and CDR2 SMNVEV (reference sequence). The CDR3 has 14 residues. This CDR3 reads CASSFRGTTYGYTF. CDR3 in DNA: TGTGCCAGCAGTTTCCGCGGGACGACCTATGGCTACACCTTC.

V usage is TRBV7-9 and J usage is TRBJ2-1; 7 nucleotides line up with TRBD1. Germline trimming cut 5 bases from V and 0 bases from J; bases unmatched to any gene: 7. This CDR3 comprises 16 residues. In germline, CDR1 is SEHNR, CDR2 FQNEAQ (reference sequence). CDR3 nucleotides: TGTGCCAGCAGCGACAGGGATACAAGCTCCTACAATGAGCAGTTCTTC. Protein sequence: CASSDRDTSSYNEQFF.

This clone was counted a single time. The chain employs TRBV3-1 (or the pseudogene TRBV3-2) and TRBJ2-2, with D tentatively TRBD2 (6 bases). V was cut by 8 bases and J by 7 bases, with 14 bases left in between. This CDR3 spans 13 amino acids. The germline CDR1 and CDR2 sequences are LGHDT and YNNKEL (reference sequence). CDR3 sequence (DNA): TGTGCCAGCGCGACGTGGGGGGTCGGGGAGCTGTTTTTT. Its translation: CASATWGVGELFF.

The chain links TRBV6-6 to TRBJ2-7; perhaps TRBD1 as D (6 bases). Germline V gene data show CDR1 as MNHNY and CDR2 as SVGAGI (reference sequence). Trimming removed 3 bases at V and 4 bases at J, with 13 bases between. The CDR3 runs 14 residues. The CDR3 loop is CASSYGGQIYEQYV. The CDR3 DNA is TGTGCCAGCAGTTATGGCGGACAGATATACGAGCAGTACGTC.